This TCR beta chain was identified in a study of PD-1 blockade in classical Hodgkin lymphoma. In the study overall: It was nivolumab at 3 mg/kg, given intravenously every 2 weeks, that patients received. Findings and limits, study-wide: At C4D1, TCR diversity had climbed significantly for CD4+ cells, though not for CD8+ cells. Whoever responded completely had baseline diversity much like that seen in newly diagnosed patients.

Clones were read by immunoSEQ multiplex PCR, and TCRdb kept only the in-frame ones, dropping some. This sample has roughly 30,000 clones, with around 79% found just once. Time point given: cycle 4 day 1 (C4D1), after about 6 weeks of nivolumab. Every patient had relapsed following autologous stem cell transplantation, and cohorts differed in brentuximab vedotin exposure. Magnetic negative selection was used to purify CD4+ T cells from PBMCs that had been thawed. The patients, who had relapsed/refractory classical Hodgkin lymphoma, achieved best responses of complete response, partial response or progressive disease. On this clone: Its antigen remains unidentified.

Germline V gene sequence: CDR1 SGHNT, CDR2 YENEEA. This CDR3 region has 18 residues. V was shortened by 0 bases and J by 0 bases, with 16 bases between the two germline ends. This sequence joins TRBV11-3 and TRBJ2-3; tentatively, D is TRBD1 (6 bases). The source of this sequence is a human donor with classical Hodgkin lymphoma. This specimen consisted of CD4+ T cells from blood, obtained before the fourth cycle of nivolumab. The CDR3 spells CASSLDLGRRGSTDTQYF. For the CDR3, the DNA is TGTGCCAGCAGCTTAGATCTTGGGCGCAGGGGTAGCACAGATACGCAGTATTTT.